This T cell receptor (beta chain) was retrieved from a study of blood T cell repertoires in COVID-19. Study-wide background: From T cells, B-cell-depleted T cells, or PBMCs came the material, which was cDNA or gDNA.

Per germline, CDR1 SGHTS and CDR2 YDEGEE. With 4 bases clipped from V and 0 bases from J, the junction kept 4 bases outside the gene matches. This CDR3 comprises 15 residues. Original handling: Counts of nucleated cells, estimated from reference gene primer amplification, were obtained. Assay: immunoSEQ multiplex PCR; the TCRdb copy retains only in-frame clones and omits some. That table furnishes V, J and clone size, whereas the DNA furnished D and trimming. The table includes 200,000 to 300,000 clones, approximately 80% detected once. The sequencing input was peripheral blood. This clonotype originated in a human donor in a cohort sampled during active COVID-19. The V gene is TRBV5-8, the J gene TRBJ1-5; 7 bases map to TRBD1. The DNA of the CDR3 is TGTGCCAGCAGCCGGGACAGTTATAGCAATCAGCCCCAGCATTTT. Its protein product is CASSRDSYSNQPQHF. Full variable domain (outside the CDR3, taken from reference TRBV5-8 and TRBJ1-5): EAGVTQSPTHLIKTRGQQATLRCSPISGHTSVYWYQQALGLGLQFLLWYDEGEERNRGNFPPRFSGRQFPNYSSELNVNALELEDSALYLCASSRDSYSNQPQHFGDGTRLSIL.